Below, 23 T cell receptor beta chains from the same sample are listed, as sequenced in a study of blood T cell repertoires in COVID-19. The table came from immunoSEQ multiplex PCR; TCRdb's copy has only in-frame clones and leaves some out. The profile shows 150,000 to 200,000 clones, about nine tenths of them singletons. The sequenced sample consisted of peripheral blood. Receptor source: a woman aged 55-70 years with COVID-19, enrolled during active disease.

This chain joins TRBV4-3 and TRBJ2-1; perhaps TRBD2 as D (6 bases). The CDR3 consists of 17 residues. Trimming took off 0 bases at V and 2 bases at J, with 14 bases between the two ends. Germline V lookup: CDR1 LGHNA, CDR2 YSLEER. This chain's CDR3 is CASSQDGRPGPYNEQFF. Written as DNA, the CDR3 is TGCGCCAGCAGCCAAGATGGGAGGCCGGGGCCCTACAATGAGCAGTTCTTC.

This clone was seen a single time. This chain joins TRBV10-3 and TRBJ2-2; no firm D call. Trimming pared 4 bases from V and 5 bases from J, leaving 2 bases between. This CDR3 contains 11 residues. Germline CDR1 and CDR2: ENHRY and SYGVKD. Written as DNA, the CDR3 is TGTGCCATCAGTGCAACCGGGGAGCTGTTTTTT. It codes for CAISATGELFF.

The V call is TRBV6-5, the J call TRBJ2-3, with TRBD1 as a possible D gene (5 bases). Looked up from germline, CDR1 is MNHEY and CDR2 is SVGAGI. V shed 2 bases and J shed 0 bases, with 9 bases lying between them. The CDR3 is made up of 15 amino acids. CDR3: CASSYGRVSTDTQYF. Here the CDR3 DNA reads TGTGCCAGCAGTTACGGCAGGGTTAGCACAGATACGCAGTATTTT.

The chain combines TRBV25-1 with TRBJ2-2, with D unresolved. Trimming left V 1 base short and J 1 base short, with 7 bases between. This CDR3 spans 15 amino acids. Germline V gives CDR1 MGHDK, CDR2 SYGVNS. Written as DNA, the CDR3 is TGTGCCAGCAGTGAATTGCGAGGGAACACCGGGGAGCTGTTTTTT. It is translated as CASSELRGNTGELFF.

This clone was seen only once. The chain carries TRBV30 and TRBJ1-3; D gene ambiguous. The CDR3 runs 12 residues. CDR1 and CDR2 from the germline V gene are GTSNPN and SVGIG (reference sequence). Trimming removed 7 bases from V and 5 bases from J, with 12 bases in between. This CDR3 is CAFTSARNTIYF. The CDR3 DNA follows: TGTGCCTTTACTAGCGCAAGAAACACCATATATTTT.

This chain links TRBV7-2 with TRBJ2-2; possibly TRBD1 for D (5 bases). Per germline, CDR1 SGHTA and CDR2 FQGNSA. The germline V and J ends were trimmed by 2 bases and 3 bases, with 10 bases remaining between them. The length of the CDR3 is 15 residues. The CDR3 region is CASSLSDIYTGELFF. The DNA for the CDR3 is TGTGCCAGCAGCTTATCGGACATCTACACCGGGGAGCTGTTTTTT.

DNA for the CDR3: TGTGCCAGCAGCCGTAGAAGTAGGGGCGGCGGGCATTTT. This gives the protein CASSRRSRGGGHF. The chain combines TRBV5-8 with TRBJ1-5; D perhaps matches TRBD1 (5 bases). The CDR3 sequence is 13 residues long. V was pared by 4 bases and J by 15 bases, with 20 bases between. Germline V lookup: CDR1 SGHTS, CDR2 YDEGEE.

V usage is TRBV9 and J usage is TRBJ2-1; TRBD2 agrees at 16 bases. Germline values: CDR1 SGDLS, CDR2 YYNGEE. The CDR3 spans 21 residues. V shed 0 bases, J shed 5 bases, and the junction held 14 bases outside the gene matches. CDR3 sequence reads: CASSVDPSPGLAGGVDNEQFF. CDR3 sequence (DNA): TGTGCCAGCAGCGTAGATCCCAGTCCGGGACTAGCGGGAGGGGTTGACAATGAGCAGTTCTTC.

In DNA, the CDR3 is TGCGCCAGCAGTACAGGGGGTAATGAGCAGTTCTTC. It codes for CASSTGGNEQFF. V usage is TRBV5-1 and J usage is TRBJ2-1; TRBD1 matches 8 bases. The CDR3 consists of 12 residues. Unmatched junction bases numbered 2, after V lost 5 bases and J lost 7 bases. Per germline, CDR1 SGHRS and CDR2 YFSETQ.

The chain joins TRBV19 to TRBJ1-5; TRBD1 might be the D (6 bases). V dropped 7 bases and J dropped 6 bases, with 16 bases sitting between them. Germline loops: CDR1 LNHDA, CDR2 SQIVND (reference sequence). There are 14 residues in the CDR3. The CDR3 sequence: CASTSPGAIQPQHF. Written as DNA, the CDR3 is TGTGCCAGTACCTCGCCAGGGGCGATTCAGCCCCAGCATTTT.

This clone occurred once. The chain couples TRBV9 to TRBJ2-1; 8 nucleotides line up with TRBD1. The V gene's germline CDR1 is SGDLS and CDR2 YYNGEE. The J segment lost 4 bases and the V segment lost 4 bases, leaving 7 bases of the junction unmatched. This CDR3 contains 15 residues. DNA of the CDR3: TGTGCCAGCAGCATATCAGGGGGCGATTACAATGAGCAGTTCTTC. It codes for CASSISGGDYNEQFF. The complete variable domain, with remaining parts taken from reference TRBV9 and TRBJ2-1, reads DSGVTQTPKHLITATGQRVTLRCSPRSGDLSVYWYQQSLDQGLQFLIQYYNGEERAKGNILERFSAQQFPDLHSELNLSSLELGDSALYFCASSISGGDYNEQFFGPGTRLTVL.

The table lists this clone with a count of one. The genes are TRBV7-3 and TRBJ2-3, with TRBD2 matching 7 bases. This CDR3 spans 13 amino acids. The ends lost 8 bases at V and 2 bases at J; junction bases unmatched: 4. Germline CDR1 is SGHTA and CDR2 is FQGTGA. The CDR3 sequence: CASRGGATDTQYF. CDR3 DNA: TGTGCCAGCCGGGGAGGGGCCACAGATACGCAGTATTTT. Full variable domain (outside the CDR3, taken from reference TRBV7-3 and TRBJ2-3): GAGVSQTPSNKVTEKGKYVELRCDPISGHTALYWYRQSLGQGPEFLIYFQGTGAADDSGLPNDRFFAVRPEGSVSTLKIQRTERGDSAVYLCASRGGATDTQYFGPGTRLTVL.

The chain combines TRBV9 with TRBJ1-3; no clear D. With 4 bases removed from V and 0 bases from J, the gap between germline ends came to 8 bases. In germline, CDR1 is SGDLS, CDR2 YYNGEE. CDR3 size: 14 residues. CDR3 nucleotides: TGTGCCAGCAGCTTACGGGGCTCTGGAAACACCATATATTTT. Its translation: CASSLRGSGNTIYF.

The chain uses TRBV20-1 and TRBJ2-5; no clear D. This CDR3 comprises 11 residues. The germline V gene encodes CDR1 DFQATT and CDR2 SNEGSKA (reference sequence). In DNA, the CDR3 is TGCAGGGCCGCGGTACAAGAGACCCAGTACTTC. This gives the protein CRAAVQETQYF.

This clone occurred a few times. The chain employs TRBV28 and TRBJ2-2, with a possible D match to TRBD2 (6 bases). CDR1 is MDHEN and CDR2 is SYDVKM in the germline V gene. Trimming pared 5 bases from V and 6 bases from J, leaving 10 bases between. This CDR3 is 13 amino acids long. The CDR3 sequence: CASSDRRAGELFF. The CDR3 nucleotides are TGTGCCAGCAGTGACCGGAGGGCCGGGGAGCTGTTTTTT.

The chain uses TRBV28 and TRBJ1-4; possible D gene TRBD1, 6 bases. The CDR3 totals 14 residues. CDR1 and CDR2 (germline): MDHEN, SYDVKM. Trimming left V 6 bases short and J 4 bases short, with 12 bases between. The CDR3 coding sequence is TGTGCCAGCAGCGGGACATCCTATAATGAAAAACTGTTTTTT. Translating gives CASSGTSYNEKLFF.

V usage is TRBV6-2 or TRBV6-3 and J usage is TRBJ1-2; no clear D gene. The CDR3 consists of 12 residues. The V gene's germline CDR1 is MNHEY and CDR2 SVGEGT. Trimming took off 2 bases at V and 4 bases at J, with 5 bases between the two ends. The CDR3 sequence: CASSYTSYGYTF. CDR3 sequence (DNA): TGTGCCAGCAGTTACACTTCCTATGGCTACACCTTC.

This CDR3 is CASSSQQVGNIGYTF. The CDR3 DNA reads as TGTGCCAGTAGTTCCCAACAGGTGGGGAATATCGGCTACACCTTC. The rearrangement uses TRBV19 and TRBJ1-2; D might be TRBD1 (5 bases). Germline CDR1 is LNHDA and CDR2 is SQIVND (reference sequence). CDR3 length: 15 amino acids. Trimming took 5 bases from V and 8 from J, leaving 21 bases between them.

This clone occurred once. The V and J genes are TRBV7-2 and TRBJ2-4; TRBD1 matches 9 bases. Germline values: CDR1 SGHTA, CDR2 FQGNSA. Trimming took 1 base from V and 7 from J; bases not matched to a gene: 5. The CDR3 extends over 15 amino acids. The DNA of the CDR3 is TGTGCCAGCAGCTTAGGGGGGACAGGGTTGAACATTCAGTACTTC. It yields the protein CASSLGGTGLNIQYF.

The CDR3 DNA is TGTGCCTGGAGTGTACCCCCGACTTACAATGAGCAGTTCTTC. Translation: CAWSVPPTYNEQFF. V gene TRBV30 combines with J gene TRBJ2-1; unclear D gene. Germline CDR1 and CDR2: GTSNPN and SVGIG (reference sequence). The V gene lost 0 bases and the J gene lost 4 bases, with 10 bases spanning the gap. This CDR3 spans 14 amino acids.

This chain links TRBV18 with TRBJ2-7; the D is unclear. CDR1 and CDR2 (germline): KGHSH, LQKENI. This CDR3 is 13 amino acids long. V lost 2 bases and J lost 3, with 8 bases in between. CDR3 in amino acids: CASSPSVIYEQYF. The CDR3 coding sequence is TGTGCCAGCTCACCATCCGTAATCTACGAGCAGTACTTC.

This chain links TRBV7-2 with TRBJ1-5; weak D call: TRBD1 (5 bases). CDR3 length: 15 amino acids. Germline V gene data show CDR1 as SGHTA and CDR2 as FQGNSA. V was trimmed by 2 bases and J by 7 bases, leaving 15 bases between them. The CDR3 protein is CASSLYSGAGQPQHF. The CDR3 region has the DNA TGTGCCAGCAGCTTATATAGCGGGGCAGGGCAGCCCCAGCATTTT.

The chain employs TRBV2 and TRBJ1-6; D perhaps matches TRBD1 (6 bases). The CDR3 spans 14 residues. Germline V CDR1 and CDR2: SNHLY, FYNNEI. Deletions cut 8 bases from V and 0 bases from J, with 8 bases between. The CDR3 DNA follows: TGTGCCAGCGGCAGGGGCTCCTATAATTCACCCCTCCACTTT. Its protein product is CASGRGSYNSPLHF. Supplemented by reference TRBV2 and TRBJ1-6, the full variable domain reads EPEVTQTPSHQVTQMGQEVILRCVPISNHLYFYWYRQILGQKVEFLVSFYNNEISEKSEIFDDQFSVERPDGSNFTLKIRSTKLEDSAMYFCASGRGSYNSPLHFGNGTRLTVT.